This TCR beta chain was captured in a study of T cell repertoires in cytomegalovirus infection. Study in general: Researchers turned to recently identified HLA-C-restricted CMV epitopes as well as well-studied HLA-B-restricted ones.

Worth noting for this clonotype: Its cognate antigen is unknown.

Each CDR3 protein is one row after TCRdb ran MiXCR on the reads. The sample has 110,000 or so distinct CDR3 sequences; more than 30% are singletons. The trim removed 4 bases at V and 6 bases at J, leaving 6 bases unmatched. The CDR3 sequence is 15 residues long. Points from the study as a whole: Cumulative frequency (of public TCR beta family members) identified carriers of CMV plus the relevant HLA. CMV-specific TCR beta clonotypes restricted by HLA-C were the ones dominating the ex vivo response.

J is TRBJ1-2 and V is TRBV12-3 or TRBV12-4, with TRBD1 identical over 12 bases. The TCR sequence derives from a human donor in good health (CMV status not recorded). Some clones in this sample may be carry-over from other donors' samples. The sample in question was CD8+ T cells from cultured PBMCs, obtained from culture after CMV antigen stimulation. Written as DNA, the CDR3 is TGTGCCAGCAGTTCCGGGACAGGGGGCCTGAATGGCTACACCTTC. Amino acid sequence: CASSSGTGGLNGYTF.